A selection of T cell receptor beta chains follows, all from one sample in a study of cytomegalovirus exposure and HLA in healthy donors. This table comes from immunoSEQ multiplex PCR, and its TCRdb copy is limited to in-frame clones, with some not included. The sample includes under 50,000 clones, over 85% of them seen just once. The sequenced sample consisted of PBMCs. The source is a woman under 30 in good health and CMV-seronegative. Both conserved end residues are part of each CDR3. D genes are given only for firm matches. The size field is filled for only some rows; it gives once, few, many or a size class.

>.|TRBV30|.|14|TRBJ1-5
CAWSATDSNQPQHF
TGTGCCTGGAGTGCAACAGATAGCAATCAGCCCCAGCATTTT
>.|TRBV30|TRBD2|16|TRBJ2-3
CAWSVRGSGRDDTQYF
TGTGCCTGGAGTGTACGGGGAAGCGGGAGGGACGATACGCAGTATTTT
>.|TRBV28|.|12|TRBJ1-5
CASSRRSQPQHF
TGTGCCAGCAGCCGGCGGAGTCAGCCCCAGCATTTT
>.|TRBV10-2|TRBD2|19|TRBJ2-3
CASFKPPGLALFGTDTQYF
TGCGCCAGCTTTAAACCCCCGGGACTAGCGTTATTTGGGACAGATACGCAGTATTTT
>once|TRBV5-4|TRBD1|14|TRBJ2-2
CASSLQGVGGELFF
TGTGCCAGCAGCTTGCAGGGGGTTGGCGGGGAGCTGTTTTTT
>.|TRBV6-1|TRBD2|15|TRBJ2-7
CASSEARGGPYEQYF
TGTGCCAGCAGTGAAGCTCGGGGGGGTCCGTACGAGCAGTACTTC
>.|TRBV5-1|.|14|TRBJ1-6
CASNDGGGNSPLHF
TGCGCCAGCAACGATGGGGGAGGGAATTCACCCCTCCACTTT
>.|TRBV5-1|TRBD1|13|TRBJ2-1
CASSTGQHNEQFF
TGCGCCAGCAGCACGGGACAGCACAATGAGCAGTTCTTC
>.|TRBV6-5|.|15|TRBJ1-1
CASRPIVDKNTEAFF
TGTGCCAGCCGGCCCATTGTGGACAAGAACACTGAAGCTTTCTTT
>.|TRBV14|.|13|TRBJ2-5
CASSQGQKETQYF
TGTGCCAGCAGCCAAGGACAGAAAGAGACCCAGTACTTC
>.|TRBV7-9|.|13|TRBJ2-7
CASSLVPTYEQYF
TGTGCCAGCAGCTTAGTCCCAACTTACGAGCAGTACTTC
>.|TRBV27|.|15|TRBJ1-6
CASSLSNSENSPLHF
TGTGCCAGCAGTTTATCGAACAGTGAGAATTCACCCCTCCACTTT
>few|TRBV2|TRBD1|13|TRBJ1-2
CASSVAGGYGYTF
TGTGCCAGCAGTGTTGCAGGGGGCTATGGCTACACCTTC
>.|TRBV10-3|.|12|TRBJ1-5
CAISDREQPQHF
TGTGCCATCAGTGATCGGGAACAGCCCCAGCATTTT
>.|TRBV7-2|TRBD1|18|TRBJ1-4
CASSLGARQGPTNEKLFF
TGTGCCAGCAGCTTAGGGGCCAGACAGGGGCCTACTAATGAAAAACTGTTTTTT
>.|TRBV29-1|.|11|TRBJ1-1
CSVDRNTEAFF
TGCAGCGTTGACAGGAACACTGAAGCTTTCTTT
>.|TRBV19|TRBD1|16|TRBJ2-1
CASSRLGQGTYNEQFF
TGTGCCAGTAGTAGGCTGGGACAGGGAACGTACAATGAGCAGTTCTTC
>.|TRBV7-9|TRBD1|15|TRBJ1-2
CASSLSGTGTYGYTF
TGTGCCAGCAGCTTAAGCGGGACAGGTACTTATGGCTACACCTTC
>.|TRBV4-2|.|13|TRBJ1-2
CASSQSAQYGYTF
TGTGCCAGCAGCCAAAGCGCCCAATATGGCTACACCTTC
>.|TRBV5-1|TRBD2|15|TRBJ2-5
CASSFAGLAEETQYF
TGCGCCAGCAGCTTCGCGGGACTAGCGGAAGAGACCCAGTACTTC
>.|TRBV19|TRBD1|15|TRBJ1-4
CASTAPGTERKKLFF
TGTGCCAGTACGGCCCCCGGGACAGAGCGGAAAAAACTGTTTTTT
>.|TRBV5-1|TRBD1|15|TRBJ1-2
CASSGMGQGSRGYTF
TGCGCCAGCAGCGGAATGGGACAGGGATCACGGGGCTACACCTTC
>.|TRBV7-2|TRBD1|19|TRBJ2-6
CASSFGVGQGPSGANVLTF
TGTGCCAGCAGCTTTGGCGTTGGACAGGGGCCGTCTGGGGCCAACGTCCTGACTTTC
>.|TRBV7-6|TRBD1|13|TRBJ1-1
CASSLGTGAEAFF
TGTGCCAGCAGCTTAGGGACAGGGGCTGAAGCTTTCTTT
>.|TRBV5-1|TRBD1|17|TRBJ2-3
CASSLYRDRQFTDTQYF
TGCGCCAGCAGCCTCTACAGGGACAGACAATTCACAGATACGCAGTATTTT
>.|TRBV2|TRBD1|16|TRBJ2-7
CASSRETTGGLNAQYF
TGTGCCAGCAGTCGAGAAACGACAGGGGGACTTAACGCGCAGTACTTC
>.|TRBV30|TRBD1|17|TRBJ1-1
CAWSVWGTGYLNTEAFF
TGTGCCTGGAGTGTATGGGGGACAGGGTATTTGAACACTGAAGCTTTCTTT
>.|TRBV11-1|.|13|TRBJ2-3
CASSLRDLDTQYF
TGTGCCAGCAGCTTAAGGGACTTAGATACGCAGTATTTT
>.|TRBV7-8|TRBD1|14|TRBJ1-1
CASSLDGDRLRAFF
TGTGCCAGCAGCTTAGATGGGGACAGGTTGAGAGCTTTCTTT
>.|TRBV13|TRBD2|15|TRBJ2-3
CASSFTSVSTDTQYF
TGTGCCAGCAGCTTTACTAGCGTTAGCACAGATACGCAGTATTTT
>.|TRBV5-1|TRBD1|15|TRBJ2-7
CASSSETGGAGEQYF
TGCGCCAGCAGCTCGGAAACAGGGGGCGCCGGGGAGCAGTACTTC
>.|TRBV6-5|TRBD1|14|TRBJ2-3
CASRPGQGTDTQYF
TGTGCCAGCAGACCGGGACAGGGCACAGATACGCAGTATTTT
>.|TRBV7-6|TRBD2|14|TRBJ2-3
CASSLVAGADTQYF
TGTGCCAGCAGCTTAGTTGCGGGAGCAGATACGCAGTATTTT
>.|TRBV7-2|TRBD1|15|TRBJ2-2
CASSQDRVNTGELFF
TGTGCCAGCAGCCAGGACAGGGTTAACACCGGGGAGCTGTTTTTT
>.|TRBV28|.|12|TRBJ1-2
CASSFAVGGYTF
TGTGCCAGCAGTTTCGCGGTTGGAGGCTACACCTTC
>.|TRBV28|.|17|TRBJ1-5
CASSLPAAQGNNQPQHF
TGTGCCAGCAGTTTACCCGCGGCCCAGGGGAACAATCAGCCCCAGCATTTT
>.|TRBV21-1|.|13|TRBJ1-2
CALWTGGNYGYTF
TGTGCCCTATGGACAGGGGGCAACTATGGCTACACCTTC
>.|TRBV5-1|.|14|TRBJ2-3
CASSLGAYTDTQYF
TGCGCCAGCAGCTTGGGGGCCTACACAGATACGCAGTATTTT
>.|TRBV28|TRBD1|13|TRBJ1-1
CASIRQGGTEAFF
TGTGCCAGCATCCGACAGGGCGGCACTGAAGCTTTCTTT
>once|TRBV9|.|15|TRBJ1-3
CASSSHQGAGNTIYF
TGTGCCAGCAGCTCACACCAGGGTGCTGGAAACACCATATATTTT